A single sample gave rise to the 23 T cell receptor beta chains below, sequenced in a study of regulatory T cells in long-lasting Graves disease. Time point denoted: newly diagnosed GD, antithyroid drugs for less than 3 months. With RNA extracted from PBMCs as input, the TCR library was made. Sequencing libraries for TCR beta were prepared with iRepertoire HTBI primers and Arm-PCR of CDR3 regions. One entry per CDR3 protein results from TCRdb running MiXCR on the multiplex PCR reads. The table has roughly 500,000 distinct CDR3 sequences, about 14% seen once. The sample was also linked to a second study, of T cells in Graves' hyperthyroidism and ophthalmopathy.

This sample comprised peripheral blood mononuclear cells (PBMCs), obtained at new diagnosis, from a patient treated with antithyroid drugs. These TCRs come from a woman between 50 and 59 years old with Graves disease.

At least ten counts were recorded for this clonotype. The chain uses TRBV2 and TRBJ1-2; D remains ambiguous. The V gene's germline CDR1 is SNHLY and CDR2 FYNNEI. The V gene lost 7 bases and the J gene lost 1 base, with 16 bases spanning the gap. This CDR3 is built from 15 residues. In nucleotides, the CDR3 is TGTGCCAGCATGGTAGGGAGCGGGATTAACTATGGCTACACCTTC. This translates into CASMVGSGINYGYTF.

Many counts were recorded for this clonotype. The chain employs TRBV27 and TRBJ2-1; 8 nucleotides align to TRBD2. CDR3 size: 16 residues. The V gene's germline CDR1 is MNHEY and CDR2 SMNVEV (reference sequence). J gave up 4 bases and V 5 bases, and 10 bases lay outside the gene matches. In DNA, the CDR3 is TGTGCCAGCAGTGCTACGGGACTAGGGAAATACAATGAGCAGTTCTTC. This translates into CASSATGLGKYNEQFF.

At least ten counts were recorded for this clonotype. The chain is built from TRBV6-1 and TRBJ2-7; 7 positions agree with TRBD1. Germline trimming cut 6 bases from V and 2 bases from J; bases unmatched to any gene: 7. From germline, CDR1 is MNHNS and CDR2 SASEGT. The CDR3 is 14 amino acids. CDR3 region: CASSRDRPTYEQYF. The CDR3 DNA reads TGTGCCAGCAGCCGGGACAGACCGACCTACGAGCAGTACTTC.

This clonotype has at least ten counts. The chain carries TRBV9 and TRBJ2-7; 7 bases line up with TRBD2. The CDR3 runs 16 residues. CDR1 SGDLS and CDR2 YYNGEE come from the germline V gene. The V and J ends lost 0 bases and 3 bases, in that order; junction bases with no gene match: 9. The DNA for the CDR3 is TGTGCCAGCAGCGTAGCCCCTAGCGGAACCCTCTACGAGCAGTACTTC. The encoded protein is CASSVAPSGTLYEQYF.

This clonotype appeared many times. V is TRBV12-3 or TRBV12-4 and J is TRBJ2-1; 9 positions match TRBD2. CDR3 length: 15 residues. V lost 3 bases, J lost 9 bases, and 9 bases stayed unmatched. CDR3 region: CASSFSWGTSREQFF. CDR3 DNA: TGTGCCAGCAGTTTTAGTTGGGGGACTAGCCGTGAGCAGTTCTTC.

In this sample, this clonotype turned up many times. The CDR3 DNA is TGTGCCAGCAGCTTTGCCTCCACAGGGTTTGATAGGCAGTTCTTC. It is translated as CASSFASTGFDRQFF. J is TRBJ2-1 and V is TRBV7-8; a weak D match, TRBD1 (6 bases). The CDR3 is 15 amino acids. Germline-derived CDR1 and CDR2 are SGHVS and FQNEAQ. The V and J ends lost 3 bases and 12 bases respectively, with 21 bases between them.

V usage is TRBV27 and J usage is TRBJ1-6, with no clear D. CDR1 and CDR2 (germline): MNHEY, SMNVEV (reference sequence). Trimming took off 3 bases at V and 0 bases at J, with 12 bases between the two ends. This CDR3 spans 17 amino acids. CDR3 DNA sequence: TGTGCCAGCAGTTTTCGTCCCGTTAGCTCCTATAATTCACCCCTCCACTTT. Translation: CASSFRPVSSYNSPLHF.

Only a few counts were recorded for this clonotype. This may be a read error, as it is one base from a much larger clone. The V gene is TRBV25-1, the J gene TRBJ2-7; 7 nucleotides align to TRBD1. Germline values: CDR1 MGHDK, CDR2 SYGVNS. The V segment lost 4 bases and the J segment 2 bases; nucleotides outside the gene matches: 2. The CDR3 spans 13 residues. The DNA for the CDR3 is TGTGCCAGCAGTGCGACAGGGACCTACGAGCAGTACTTC. Its translation: CASSATGTYEQYF.

The gene calls are TRBV6-5 and TRBJ2-7, with D possibly being TRBD2 (5 bases). With 0 bases removed from V and 5 bases from J, the gap between germline ends came to 14 bases. Germline values: CDR1 MNHEY, CDR2 SVGAGI. The CDR3 extends over 15 amino acids. The CDR3 DNA is TGTGCCAGCAGTTACTCGAGTGGGAGTGTCAACGAGCAGTACTTC. Its translation is CASSYSSGSVNEQYF.

J is TRBJ2-7 and V is TRBV20-1; 7 bases are shared with TRBD2. Germline V gene data show CDR1 as DFQATT and CDR2 as SNEGSKA (reference sequence). V was clipped by 0 bases and J by 0 bases; unmatched bases: 8. The CDR3 runs 16 residues. The CDR3 DNA follows: TGCAGTGCTAGAGATCCCGCGGGAGTGGGCTCCTACGAGCAGTACTTC. The encoded protein is CSARDPAGVGSYEQYF.

The gene calls are TRBV24-1 and TRBJ2-4; 9 bases agree with TRBD1. The length of the CDR3 is 15 residues. The J segment lost 6 bases and the V segment lost 3 bases, leaving 5 bases of the junction unmatched. CDR1 and CDR2 from the germline V gene are KGHDR and SFDVKD. CDR3 sequence reads: CATSDPTGQGNIQYF. The CDR3 DNA reads as TGTGCCACCAGTGATCCAACGGGACAGGGAAACATTCAGTACTTC.

In the case of this clonotype: A much larger clone differs from this one at a single base, so this may be a read error. This chain uses TRBV12-3 or TRBV12-4 with TRBJ1-2; D is ambiguous. Trimming took off 5 bases at V and 4 bases at J, with 11 bases between the two ends. The CDR3 sequence is 13 residues long. CDR3: CASSRGGRYGYTF. The CDR3 region has the DNA TGTGCCAGCAGTCGCGGCGGCCGCTATGGCTACACCTTC.

This clonotype was observed many times. J is TRBJ2-6 and V is TRBV10-3, with D uncertain. Germline V gene lookup returns CDR1 ENHRY and CDR2 SYGVKD. V lost 4 bases and J 0 bases, leaving 19 bases between the germline ends. The CDR3 consists of 19 residues. DNA for the CDR3: TGTGCCATCAGTGCGGGTGTGGCAGGTCAAAGCTCTGGGGCCAACGTCCTGACTTTC. It is translated as CAISAGVAGQSSGANVLTF.

The chain employs TRBV10-2 and TRBJ2-5; no definite D call. CDR1 and CDR2 (germline): WSHSY, SAAADI. This CDR3 is built from 15 residues. V gave up 3 bases and J gave up 1 base, with 12 bases separating them. CDR3 sequence: CASSDGSWGQETQYF. DNA for the CDR3: TGCGCCAGCAGTGATGGGTCCTGGGGCCAAGAGACCCAGTACTTC.

For the CDR3, the DNA is TGTGCCAGCAGCAAAAGAGGCGAGCAGTACTTC. It is translated as CASSKRGEQYF. The genes are TRBV2 and TRBJ2-7; D not certain. The CDR3 length is 11 residues. Trimming took 6 bases from V and 6 from J, leaving 9 bases between them. In germline, CDR1 is SNHLY, CDR2 FYNNEI.

V usage is TRBV6-1 and J usage is TRBJ2-7; 7 positions match TRBD2. Germline V gene sequence: CDR1 MNHNS, CDR2 SASEGT. V trimming: 5 bases; J trimming: 1 base; junction bases outside the gene matches: 5. The length of the CDR3 is 14 residues. In DNA form, the CDR3 reads TGTGCCAGCAGTCGAACTAGCGCATCCTACGAGCAGTACTTC. Its translation: CASSRTSASYEQYF.

This clonotype was seen at least ten times. This chain connects TRBV5-1 to TRBJ2-7, with a weak D call TRBD1 (5 bases). The V end was cut by 0 bases, the J end by 4 bases, with 14 bases between. Germline V gene lookup returns CDR1 SGHRS and CDR2 YFSETQ. CDR3 length: 15 residues. CDR3 DNA sequence: TGCGCCAGCAGCTTGGAGGCAGGGATGGCTTACGAGCAGTACTTC. Encoded protein: CASSLEAGMAYEQYF. Combining the CDR3 with reference TRBV5-1 and TRBJ2-7 gives the whole variable domain KAGVTQTPRYLIKTRGQQVTLSCSPISGHRSVSWYQQTPGQGLQFLFEYFSETQRNKGNFPGRFSGRQFSNSRSEMNVSTLELGDSALYLCASSLEAGMAYEQYFGPGTRLTVT.

The sample holds many counts of this clonotype. The V gene is TRBV2, the J gene TRBJ2-7; 7 nucleotides agree with TRBD1. The CDR3 is 16 residues long. The junction had 14 bases not matched to a gene; V was cut back by 6 bases and J by 3 bases. Looked up from germline, CDR1 is SNHLY and CDR2 is FYNNEI. In DNA, the CDR3 is TGTGCCAGCAGGAACAGGGGCCGGCAGCCCCACTACGAGCAGTACTTC. Protein product: CASRNRGRQPHYEQYF.

At least ten counts were recorded for this clonotype. V is TRBV2 and J is TRBJ1-1; D not certain. CDR3 size: 13 residues. Germline CDR1 SNHLY, CDR2 FYNNEI. Trimming shortened V by 4 bases and J by 1 base, and 7 bases separated the two germline ends. The DNA of the CDR3 is TGTGCCAGCAGTGTGAATAAGAACACTGAAGCTTTCTTT. It encodes CASSVNKNTEAFF.

This clonotype was detected only a few times. V gene TRBV19 combines with J gene TRBJ2-7, with D possibly TRBD1 on 6 matching bases. Trimming left V 7 bases short and J 2 bases short, with 18 bases between. This CDR3 region has 15 residues. CDR1 and CDR2 from the germline V gene are LNHDA and SQIVND (reference sequence). DNA of the CDR3: TGTGCCAGTACCCAGGACAGAGGATATACCTACGAGCAGTACTTC. Encoded protein: CASTQDRGYTYEQYF.

A few counts support this clonotype. The rearrangement links TRBV20-1 to TRBJ1-2, with a weak D call TRBD1 (6 bases). V lost 3 bases and J 6 bases, leaving 8 bases between the germline ends. Germline V gives CDR1 DFQATT, CDR2 SNEGSKA (reference sequence). The CDR3 is 11 amino acids. CDR3 in amino acids: CSARGADGYTF. CDR3 bases: TGCAGTGCTAGGGGGGCGGATGGCTACACCTTC.

This clonotype was seen repeatedly, ten times or more. The chain joins TRBV24-1 to TRBJ2-7; TRBD1 agrees at 7 bases. J was trimmed by 6 bases and V by 3 bases; bases with no gene match: 13. Germline V gives CDR1 KGHDR, CDR2 SFDVKD. The CDR3 totals 16 residues. The CDR3 coding sequence is TGTGCCACCAGTGATAACGCTGCTAGGGGGCGCGGCGAGCAGTACTTC. Translating it yields CATSDNAARGRGEQYF.

The chain has TRBV28 and TRBJ2-1, with TRBD2 matching over 8 bases. This CDR3 contains 17 residues. Germline V gene sequence: CDR1 MDHEN, CDR2 SYDVKM. V trimming: 4 bases; J trimming: 5 bases; junction bases outside the gene matches: 13. CDR3 DNA: TGTGCCAGCAGTTCGCTAGCGGGCCCCTTAGGGCACAATGAGCAGTTCTTC. Protein product: CASSSLAGPLGHNEQFF. The full variable domain, with the rest looked up from reference TRBV28 and TRBJ2-1, is DVKVTQSSRYLVKRTGEKVFLECVQDMDHENMFWYRQDPGLGLRLIYFSYDVKMKEKGDIPEGYSVSREKKERFSLILESASTNQTSMYLCASSSLAGPLGHNEQFFGPGTRLTVL.